These 13 T cell receptor beta chains originate from one sample sequenced in a study of shared T cell receptors in the human thymus. Some clones are missing from TCRdb's copy, which holds only in-frame ones; the method was immunoSEQ multiplex PCR. The sample lists some 700,000 clones, roughly 90% occurring once. The sample was also linked to a second study, of human thymus T cells.

The specimen sequenced was thymocytes. Every receptor here comes from a boy in the first two years of life with a congenital heart defect.

This clone was seen only once. This chain links TRBV7-9 with TRBJ1-6, with TRBD1 matching 9 bases. This CDR3 comprises 15 residues. Germline values: CDR1 SEHNR, CDR2 FQNEAQ (reference sequence). The J segment lost 10 bases and the V segment lost 5 bases, leaving 9 bases of the junction unmatched. The CDR3 loop reads CASSPTGTGRSPLHF. CDR3 nucleotides: TGTGCCAGCAGCCCCACCGGGACAGGGCGCTCACCCCTCCACTTT.

The chain uses TRBV27 and TRBJ2-1, with TRBD1 matching 7 bases. Losses at the gene ends were 5 bases for V and 0 bases for J; bases not matched to a gene: 10. Germline V gene lookup returns CDR1 MNHEY and CDR2 SMNVEV (reference sequence). This CDR3 region has 17 residues. The CDR3 protein is CASSPVVRDSSYNEQFF. For the CDR3, the DNA is TGTGCCAGCAGTCCCGTGGTGAGGGACAGCTCCTACAATGAGCAGTTCTTC.

This clone was seen a handful of times. The rearrangement links TRBV19 to TRBJ2-3; 9 nucleotides line up with TRBD2. V trimming: 5 bases; J trimming: 3 bases; junction bases outside the gene matches: 9. Germline V lookup: CDR1 LNHDA, CDR2 SQIVND (reference sequence). The CDR3 spans 16 residues. The CDR3 nucleotides are TGTGCCAGTAGTCTCATCAGCGGGGGGCGGACAGATACGCAGTATTTT. Translation gives CASSLISGGRTDTQYF.

The DNA of the CDR3 is TGTGCCACCACCCCGGGACACAACTACGAGCAGTACTTC. As protein: CATTPGHNYEQYF. V is TRBV15 and J is TRBJ2-7, with D possibly being TRBD1 (6 bases). This CDR3 is 13 amino acids long. The V and J ends lost 7 bases and 3 bases respectively, with 13 bases between them. Germline assignment: CDR1 LNHNV and CDR2 YYDKDF (reference sequence).

This clone was seen just once. The chain links TRBV4-1 to TRBJ1-5, with a tentative D call TRBD1 (5 bases). V shed 0 bases and J shed 6 bases, with 18 bases lying between them. Germline CDR1 reads MGHRA; CDR2 reads YSYEKL. This CDR3 comprises 17 residues. CDR3 sequence reads: CASSQDPTGPALQPQHF. DNA of the CDR3: TGCGCCAGCAGCCAAGATCCCACAGGACCTGCCCTTCAGCCCCAGCATTTT.

This CDR3 is CASSPHPTGEVGYTF. Written as DNA, the CDR3 is TGTGCCAGCAGTCCCCATCCGACAGGGGAGGTTGGCTACACCTTC. V gene TRBV27 combines with J gene TRBJ1-2, with 8 nucleotides matching TRBD1. After removal of 5 bases from V and 7 bases from J, the junction contained 12 bases not matched to a gene. The CDR3 covers 15 residues. Germline loops: CDR1 MNHEY, CDR2 SMNVEV (reference sequence).

This rearrangement joins TRBV7-2 to TRBJ2-7; no clear D gene. The CDR3 length is 12 residues. The germline gives CDR1 SGHTA, CDR2 FQGNSA. V shed 5 bases and J shed 5 bases, with 10 bases lying between them. The CDR3 spells CASSERPDEQYF. CDR3 nucleotide sequence: TGTGCCAGCAGCGAGCGACCCGACGAGCAGTACTTC.

The genes are TRBV9 and TRBJ1-1, with 7 bases lining up with TRBD1. Germline lookup yields CDR1 SGDLS and CDR2 YYNGEE. The CDR3 spans 17 residues. Unmatched junction bases numbered 10, after V lost 2 bases and J lost 0 bases. The chain's CDR3 is CASSVDGRGTLNTEAFF. DNA for the CDR3: TGTGCCAGCAGCGTTGACGGCAGGGGGACCTTGAACACTGAAGCTTTCTTT.

The chain links TRBV10-1 to TRBJ2-2; D call uncertain. V lost 7 bases and J lost 0, with 15 bases in between. Germline loops: CDR1 WNHNN, CDR2 SYGVQD (reference sequence). This CDR3 has 16 residues. CDR3 region: CASKVAAAPNTGELFF. The CDR3 DNA reads as TGCGCCAGCAAGGTCGCTGCGGCGCCGAACACCGGGGAGCTGTTTTTT.

For this clone: This sample includes further DNA sequences coding for the same CDR3. This sequence joins TRBV6-5 and TRBJ2-5; D is uncertain. The germline CDR1 and CDR2 sequences are MNHEY and SVGAGI. This CDR3 contains 13 residues. V lost 0 bases to trimming and J lost 5 bases, with 7 bases between them. CDR3 region: CASSYSERETQYF. CDR3 coding DNA: TGTGCCAGCAGTTACTCGGAGAGGGAGACCCAGTACTTC.

The chain carries TRBV7-9 and TRBJ1-2, with 10 positions matching TRBD1. The CDR3 is made up of 16 amino acids. Germline CDR1 is SEHNR and CDR2 is FQNEAQ (reference sequence). Unmatched junction bases numbered 12, after V lost 4 bases and J lost 7 bases. CDR3 sequence (DNA): TGTGCCAGCAGCTGCCGCCGGACAGGGGGGAAAATTGGCTACACCTTC. It specifies CASSCRRTGGKIGYTF.

This clone was detected only a few times. The CDR3 is CASSPGTSVHYGYTF. DNA of the CDR3: TGTGCCAGCAGTCCAGGGACATCGGTCCATTATGGCTACACCTTC. This rearrangement joins TRBV27 to TRBJ1-2; a possible D gene is TRBD1 (6 bases). Trimming took off 5 bases at V and 5 bases at J, with 18 bases between the two ends. The CDR3 has 15 residues. CDR1 is MNHEY and CDR2 is SMNVEV in the germline V gene (reference sequence).

This clone came up once. V gene TRBV2 combines with J gene TRBJ1-4; D gene uncertain. Germline assignment: CDR1 SNHLY and CDR2 FYNNEI. The CDR3 covers 14 residues. The ends were cut back, 6 bases at V and 5 bases at J, with 13 bases in the middle. CDR3 amino acids: CASREEDRNEKLFF. In DNA form, the CDR3 reads TGTGCCAGCAGAGAGGAGGACCGCAATGAAAAACTGTTTTTT.